Shown below are 31 T cell receptor beta chains from a single sample sequenced in a study of spatial heterogeneity in lung cancer. The time point here: sample taken at primary tumor resection. Tumor, nontumor lung or frozen PBMC supplied whole RNA that was sequenced unsorted. A single record per CDR3 protein comes from TCRdb applying MiXCR to the 5' RACE reads. This table has 5,500 to 8,000 distinct CDR3 sequences, about 5% appearing once. The specimen comprised normal lung tissue next to the tumor, sampled at surgery. The source is a female donor with early-stage non-small cell lung cancer.

This clonotype was counted ten times or more. J is TRBJ1-2 and V is TRBV7-2, with 8 bases that match TRBD1. The CDR3 extends over 15 amino acids. V lost 1 base to trimming and J lost 6 bases; unmatched junction nucleotides: 7. Germline loops: CDR1 SGHTA, CDR2 FQGNSA. The CDR3 DNA reads TGTGCCAGCAGCTTAGTGGCAGGGGGCGGCGATGGCTACACCTTC. This sequence encodes CASSLVAGGGDGYTF.

This clonotype showed up many times. This chain joins TRBV18 and TRBJ2-5; D unresolved. V lost 6 bases to trimming and J lost 5 bases, with 13 bases between them. CDR1 KGHSH and CDR2 LQKENI come from the germline V gene. The CDR3 is made up of 13 amino acids. The CDR3 DNA is TGTGCCAGCTCCCACGAATTCGGTGAGACCCAGTACTTC. This codes for CASSHEFGETQYF.

This clonotype was seen repeatedly, ten times or more. The genes are TRBV9 and TRBJ2-4; TRBD2 aligns across 14 bases. The CDR3 consists of 16 residues. Germline V CDR1 and CDR2: SGDLS, YYNGEE. Trimming took 3 bases from V and 9 from J; bases not matched to a gene: 8. CDR3 amino acids: CASSAGTSGSWGIQYF. Here the CDR3 DNA reads TGTGCCAGCAGCGCTGGGACTAGCGGGAGTTGGGGCATTCAGTACTTC.

This clonotype ranks as medium-sized. The rearrangement uses TRBV7-9 and TRBJ2-1; D is undetermined. In germline, CDR1 is SEHNR, CDR2 FQNEAQ (reference sequence). The V gene lost 8 bases and the J gene lost 3 bases, with 11 bases spanning the gap. CDR3 length: 13 residues. The CDR3, as DNA: TGTGCCAGCTCACAAGGTTTCTACAATGAGCAGTTCTTC. It yields the protein CASSQGFYNEQFF.

Many counts were recorded for this clonotype. This chain uses TRBV5-8 with TRBJ1-5; D is uncertain. Germline CDR1 and CDR2: SGHTS and YDEGEE. The V gene lost 3 bases and the J gene lost 7 bases, with 11 bases spanning the gap. The CDR3 covers 13 residues. The CDR3 sequence is CASSSKRGQPQHF. As DNA, the CDR3 is TGTGCCAGCAGCTCCAAGCGGGGACAGCCCCAGCATTTT.

This clonotype is medium-sized. The rearrangement links TRBV5-1 to TRBJ2-5; the match to TRBD1 covers 8 bases. CDR1 SGHRS and CDR2 YFSETQ come from the germline V gene. This CDR3 spans 15 amino acids. Losses at the gene ends were 0 bases for V and 5 bases for J; bases not matched to a gene: 6. CDR3 protein: CASSLGTGKVETQYF. The CDR3, as DNA: TGCGCCAGCAGCTTGGGGACAGGGAAGGTCGAGACCCAGTACTTC. Full variable domain (remainder filled in from reference TRBV5-1 and TRBJ2-5): KAGVTQTPRYLIKTRGQQVTLSCSPISGHRSVSWYQQTPGQGLQFLFEYFSETQRNKGNFPGRFSGRQFSNSRSEMNVSTLELGDSALYLCASSLGTGKVETQYFGPGTRLLVL.

This clonotype was detected many times. V is TRBV11-2 and J is TRBJ1-5, with 7 bases fitting TRBD1. V trimming: 3 bases; J trimming: 4 bases; junction bases outside the gene matches: 6. Germline CDR1 SGHAT, CDR2 FQNNGV. The CDR3 has 15 amino acids. The CDR3 region is CASSFTSGGNQPQHF. The CDR3 DNA reads as TGTGCCAGCAGCTTTACTTCAGGGGGGAATCAGCCCCAGCATTTT.

This clonotype was counted at least ten times. The J gene is TRBJ2-1, the V gene TRBV7-8, with TRBD1 matching 7 bases. Trimming took 5 bases from V and 7 from J; bases not matched to a gene: 2. Germline V gives CDR1 SGHVS, CDR2 FQNEAQ. The CDR3 length is 12 residues. CDR3 sequence: CASSAQGNEQFF. In DNA form, the CDR3 reads TGTGCCAGCAGCGCACAGGGGAATGAGCAGTTCTTC.

This clonotype was detected only a few times. The chain couples TRBV11-3 to TRBJ2-2; 13 bases fit TRBD2. The CDR3 contains 16 residues. The trim removed 4 bases at V and 3 bases at J, leaving 2 bases unmatched. Germline loops: CDR1 SGHNT, CDR2 YENEEA. Written as DNA, the CDR3 is TGTGCCAGCAGCTCGGGACTAGCGGGGTACACCGGGGAGCTGTTTTTT. Amino acids: CASSSGLAGYTGELFF.

This clonotype has only a few counts. This chain links TRBV5-1 with TRBJ2-1; 12 bases line up with TRBD2. This CDR3 spans 14 amino acids. Germline CDR1 and CDR2: SGHRS and YFSETQ. Trimming removed 6 bases from V and 7 bases from J; junction bases left unmatched: 5. The DNA of the CDR3 is TGCGCCAGCACGACTAGCGGGAGTTTTAATGAGCAGTTCTTC. This encodes CASTTSGSFNEQFF.

This clonotype was found many times. CDR3 bases: TGTGCCAGCAGCGTTAGCGGGAGAATCTACGAGCAGTACTTC. Translated, it gives CASSVSGRIYEQYF. The rearrangement links TRBV7-9 to TRBJ2-7, with 9 bases identical to TRBD2. Germline values: CDR1 SEHNR, CDR2 FQNEAQ (reference sequence). The CDR3 extends over 14 amino acids. V was clipped by 5 bases and J by 3 bases; unmatched bases: 5.

This chain links TRBV14 with TRBJ2-1; perhaps TRBD2 as D (5 bases). Trimming took 1 base from V and 2 from J, leaving 18 bases between them. CDR3 length equals 18 residues. CDR1 is SGHDN, CDR2 FVKESK, per germline. The CDR3 loop reads CASSQVPPGYETYNEQFF. The CDR3 DNA is TGTGCCAGCAGCCAAGTCCCGCCGGGGTACGAGACCTACAATGAGCAGTTCTTC.

This clonotype was detected many times. The rearrangement uses TRBV24-1 and TRBJ2-3, with a tentative D call TRBD2 (5 bases). CDR1 and CDR2 (germline): KGHDR, SFDVKD. The V end was cut by 10 bases, the J end by 2 bases, with 12 bases between. The CDR3 spans 13 residues. CDR3 nucleotide sequence: TGTGCCACGGGTAGCGACCTCACAGATACGCAGTATTTT. Its translation is CATGSDLTDTQYF.

This clonotype occurred many times. J is TRBJ2-2 and V is TRBV7-2, with D perhaps matching TRBD1 or TRBD2 (5 bases each). Germline V gene data show CDR1 as SGHTA and CDR2 as FQGNSA. V lost 5 bases and J lost 8, with 12 bases in between. The CDR3 contains 13 residues. CDR3 residues: CASSRDPSGELFF. CDR3 nucleotides: TGTGCCAGCAGCCGGGACCCTTCGGGGGAGCTGTTTTTT.

This clonotype has a handful of counts. This sequence may be a read error, since a much larger clone differs from it by one base. The chain combines TRBV11-3 with TRBJ2-1; no reliable D call. Per the germline V gene, CDR1 is SGHNT and CDR2 is YENEEA. The CDR3 covers 13 residues. In nucleotides, the CDR3 is TGTGCCAGCAGCCCGGCTTCCTTCAATGAGCAGTTCTTC. It yields the protein CASSPASFNEQFF.

This clonotype was counted ten times or more. This rearrangement joins TRBV10-1 to TRBJ1-2; 8 bases map to TRBD1. J gave up 3 bases and V 4 bases, and 1 base lay outside the gene matches. The CDR3 has 13 amino acids. The germline gives CDR1 WNHNN, CDR2 SYGVQD (reference sequence). The CDR3 region is CASSAGQDYGYTF. Here the CDR3 DNA reads TGCGCCAGCAGTGCGGGACAGGACTATGGCTACACCTTC.

This clonotype came up many times. This chain uses TRBV7-3 with TRBJ2-1, with D perhaps being TRBD1 or TRBD2 (5 bases each). Germline V gene lookup returns CDR1 SGHTA and CDR2 FQGTGA. The CDR3 is made up of 15 amino acids. The germline V and J ends were trimmed by 6 bases and 5 bases, with 17 bases remaining between them. The DNA for the CDR3 is TGTGCCAGCAGGACTCTTGGGACCGCTAACAATGAGCAGTTCTTC. Protein product: CASRTLGTANNEQFF.

This clonotype showed up many times. This sequence joins TRBV10-3 and TRBJ1-4, with TRBD1 as a possible D gene (5 bases). V was clipped by 6 bases and J by 5 bases, with 10 bases between them. CDR1 is ENHRY and CDR2 is SYGVKD in the germline V gene. The CDR3 contains 13 residues. The CDR3 bases are TGTGCCATCAGCGGGACGGAAAATGAAAAACTGTTTTTT. Its translation is CAISGTENEKLFF.

This clonotype is termed medium-sized. V usage is TRBV28 and J usage is TRBJ1-2; D possibly corresponds to TRBD1 (5 bases). CDR1 and CDR2 from the germline V gene are MDHEN and SYDVKM. Trimming shortened V by 2 bases and J by 0 bases, and 13 bases separated the two germline ends. The CDR3 covers 16 residues. CDR3 DNA sequence: TGTGCCAGCAGTTTAAGCGAGGGGAGCGCTAACTATGGCTACACCTTC. Protein product: CASSLSEGSANYGYTF.

This clonotype appeared many times. This rearrangement joins TRBV28 to TRBJ2-7, with D perhaps matching TRBD2 (6 bases). The CDR3 sequence is 13 residues long. From germline, CDR1 is MDHEN and CDR2 SYDVKM. V was pared by 7 bases and J by 3 bases, with 13 bases between. CDR3 sequence reads: CASNKEGFYEQYF. The CDR3 DNA reads TGTGCCAGCAATAAGGAGGGGTTCTACGAGCAGTACTTC.

In its sample, this clonotype was seen many times. This chain uses TRBV29-1 with TRBJ2-2; 12 nucleotides line up with TRBD2. The CDR3 extends over 14 amino acids. Germline values: CDR1 SQVTM, CDR2 ANQGSEA. V trimming: 8 bases; J trimming: 3 bases; junction bases outside the gene matches: 4. DNA for the CDR3: TGCAGCCTCCGGACTAGCGGGGACACCGGGGAGCTGTTTTTT. This gives the protein CSLRTSGDTGELFF.

This clonotype is classed as medium-sized (0.01 to 0.1%). CDR3 residues: CSARVRGGNYGYTF. Written as DNA, the CDR3 is TGCAGTGCTAGAGTGCGGGGGGGAAACTATGGCTACACCTTC. V usage is TRBV20-1 and J usage is TRBJ1-2; D possibly corresponds to TRBD1 (5 bases). V lost 1 base to trimming and J lost 2 bases, with 11 bases between them. The CDR3 is made up of 14 amino acids. CDR1 and CDR2 (germline): DFQATT, SNEGSKA (reference sequence).

This clonotype was counted between two and nine times. The chain has TRBV3-1 and TRBJ2-2; D assignment may be TRBD1 or TRBD2 (5 bases each). This CDR3 is built from 17 residues. The V gene's germline CDR1 is LGHDT and CDR2 YNNKEL (reference sequence). V lost 3 bases to trimming and J lost 4 bases, with 18 bases between them. CDR3 bases: TGTGCCAGCAGCCATGTTGTCAGGGACGTAGGCACCGGGGAGCTGTTTTTT. Translated, it gives CASSHVVRDVGTGELFF.

This clonotype was seen ten or more times. The chain links TRBV5-4 to TRBJ2-7, with 7 bases identical to TRBD2. Germline lookup yields CDR1 SGHNT and CDR2 YYREEE (reference sequence). Germline trimming cut 5 bases from V and 7 bases from J; bases unmatched to any gene: 15. This CDR3 comprises 15 residues. The CDR3 nucleotides are TGTGCCAGCAGACCTGGGGCGGGAGCCTTCGGGGAGCAGTACTTC. Encoded protein: CASRPGAGAFGEQYF.

This clonotype was picked up many times. The chain uses TRBV7-2 and TRBJ2-3; the D is unclear. The germline CDR1 and CDR2 sequences are SGHTA and FQGNSA. The CDR3 is 14 residues long. The germline V and J ends were trimmed by 1 base and 7 bases, with 12 bases remaining between them. CDR3: CASSLEKGSYTQYF. The CDR3, as DNA: TGTGCCAGCAGCTTAGAGAAGGGTTCCTATACGCAGTATTTT.

This clonotype came up many times. The chain joins TRBV4-1 to TRBJ2-7; D unresolved. Germline CDR1 and CDR2: MGHRA and YSYEKL. Between the trimmed V and J ends, which lost 0 bases and 0 bases, there was a span of 12 bases. The CDR3 spans 16 residues. The DNA of the CDR3 is TGCGCCAGCAGCCAAGATAACCTGCGGCCCTCCTACGAGCAGTACTTC. Encoded protein: CASSQDNLRPSYEQYF.

This clonotype was seen a few times. The V and J genes are TRBV20-1 and TRBJ1-4; TRBD1 aligns across 7 bases. Germline lookup yields CDR1 DFQATT and CDR2 SNEGSKA (reference sequence). J was trimmed by 8 bases and V by 3 bases; bases with no gene match: 6. The CDR3 totals 13 residues. The DNA for the CDR3 is TGCAGTGCTAGGGACTCAGGGGGGGAAAAACTGTTTTTT. Protein: CSARDSGGEKLFF.

The sample holds many counts of this clonotype. The chain uses TRBV7-2 and TRBJ2-5, with 7 bases lining up with TRBD2. V shed 3 bases and J 4 bases; nucleotides not matched to a gene: 2. Germline loops: CDR1 SGHTA, CDR2 FQGNSA. This CDR3 comprises 13 residues. The chain's CDR3 is CASSFSGGETQYF. CDR3 nucleotides: TGTGCCAGCAGCTTTTCGGGGGGAGAGACCCAGTACTTC.

By its share, this clonotype is large. The chain links TRBV7-2 to TRBJ1-6, with 8 nucleotides matching TRBD1. Germline CDR1 and CDR2: SGHTA and FQGNSA. V lost 5 bases and J lost 6; bases outside the gene matches: 6. The CDR3 runs to 15 residues. The CDR3 is CASSQQQGVNSPLHF. Written as DNA, the CDR3 is TGTGCCAGCAGCCAACAACAGGGGGTTAATTCACCCCTCCACTTT.

This clonotype has a count of ten or more. V and J are TRBV9 and TRBJ2-3; TRBD2 matches at 9 bases. This CDR3 is built from 16 residues. The V and J ends lost 6 bases and 2 bases, in that order; junction bases with no gene match: 10. The germline V gene has CDR1 SGDLS and CDR2 YYNGEE. The CDR3 region is CASTPWASGTTDTQYF. The CDR3 DNA is TGTGCCAGCACTCCCTGGGCTAGCGGGACCACAGATACGCAGTATTTT.

The chain recombines TRBV11-3 with TRBJ2-3, with 8 bases matching TRBD1. CDR1 SGHNT and CDR2 YENEEA come from the germline V gene. The CDR3 is made up of 15 amino acids. J gave up 6 bases and V 5 bases, and 10 bases lay outside the gene matches. Written as DNA, the CDR3 is TGTGCCAGCAGCCTGGGACAGGATCCTACGGATACGCAGTATTTT. It encodes CASSLGQDPTDTQYF.